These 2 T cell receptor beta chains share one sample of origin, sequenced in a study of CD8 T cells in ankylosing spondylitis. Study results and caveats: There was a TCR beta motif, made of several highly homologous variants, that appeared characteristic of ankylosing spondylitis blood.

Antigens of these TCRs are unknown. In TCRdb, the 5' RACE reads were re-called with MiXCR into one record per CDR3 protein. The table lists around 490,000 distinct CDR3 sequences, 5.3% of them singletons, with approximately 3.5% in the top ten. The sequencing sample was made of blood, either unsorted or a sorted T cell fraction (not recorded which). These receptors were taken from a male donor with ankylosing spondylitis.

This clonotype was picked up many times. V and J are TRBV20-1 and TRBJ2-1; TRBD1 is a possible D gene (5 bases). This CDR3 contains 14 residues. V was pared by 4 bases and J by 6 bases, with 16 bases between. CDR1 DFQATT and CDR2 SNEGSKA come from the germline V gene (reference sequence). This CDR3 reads CSATDRPTGNEQFF. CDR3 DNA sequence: TGCAGTGCTACCGACAGACCCACCGGCAATGAGCAGTTCTTC.

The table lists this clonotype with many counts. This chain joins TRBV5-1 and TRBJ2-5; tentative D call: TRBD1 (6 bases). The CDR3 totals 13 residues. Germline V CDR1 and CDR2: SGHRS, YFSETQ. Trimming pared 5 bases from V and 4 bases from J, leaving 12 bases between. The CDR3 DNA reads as TGCGCCAGCAGGGCCTGGGGGCTAGAGACCCAGTACTTC. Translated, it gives CASRAWGLETQYF.